This T cell receptor beta chain derives from a study of T cells in Graves' hyperthyroidism and ophthalmopathy. In the study overall: At initial diagnosis, before any treatment had begun, peripheral blood was obtained.

Template material for amplifying TCR beta CDR3 regions consisted of RNA transcripts. The HTBI primer set served for first-round RT-PCR of the TCR CDR3. MiXCR was run by TCRdb on the multiplex PCR reads, yielding one entry per CDR3 protein. The sample lists 300,000 to 400,000 distinct CDR3 sequences; roughly 13% were seen once. The CDR3 contains 14 residues. CDR1 and CDR2 (germline): MNHEY, SVGEGT. V was cut by 2 bases and J by 6 bases, with 13 bases left in between. The authors deemed Graves' hyperthyroidism stable absent ophthalmopathy progression within 18 months. This clonotype has ten or more counts. The antigen remains unidentified. General study results and limits: Blood samples included most of the expanded thyroid clonotypes exceeding 0.001. Ophthalmopathy was separated from stable hyperthyroidism by a 13 V-J model.

The clonotype comes from a woman aged 18 to 35 with Graves' hyperthyroidism. Sample: blood. The rearrangement uses TRBV6-2 or TRBV6-3 and TRBJ1-2, with D unresolved. CDR3 sequence reads: CASSYTRGWDGYTF. CDR3 DNA sequence: TGTGCCAGCAGTTACACTCGGGGATGGGATGGCTACACCTTC.